Listed below are T cell receptor beta chains from one sample, sequenced in a study of cytomegalovirus exposure and HLA in healthy donors. Profiling relied on immunoSEQ multiplex PCR, and the TCRdb table lists in-frame clones only, not all of them. Of about 180,000 clones listed, around four fifths are singletons. The source material was PBMCs. The receptor set was obtained from a young man in good health and CMV-seronegative. The CDR3 runs from the conserved cysteine through the conserved F or W. Fields, in order: V gene, clone size, J gene, D gene, CDR3 protein, CDR3 DNA. D genes are given only for firm matches. Clone size appears in some rows only: once, few, many, or a class for an expanded clone.

TRBV6-1	NA	TRBJ1-2	NA	CASSEFGRTSNYGYTF	TGTGCCAGCAGTGAATTTGGGAGGACTTCTAACTATGGCTACACCTTC
TRBV28	NA	TRBJ1-5	NA	CASSFWEGSNQPQHF	TGTGCCAGCAGTTTTTGGGAGGGGAGCAATCAGCCCCAGCATTTT
TRBV27	NA	TRBJ1-2	TRBD1	CASSFLGQVYGYTF	TGTGCCAGCAGTTTCCTGGGACAGGTCTATGGCTACACCTTC
TRBV6-5	NA	TRBJ2-7	NA	CASSSGTYEQYF	TGTGCCAGCAGTTCCGGGACCTACGAGCAGTACTTC
TRBV7-3	once	TRBJ2-1	TRBD2	CASSLNGDYYNEQFF	TGTGCCAGCAGCTTAAATGGGGACTACTACAATGAGCAGTTCTTC
TRBV19	NA	TRBJ2-7	TRBD1	CASRPTGTVYEQYF	TGTGCCAGTAGACCGACCGGGACAGTGTACGAGCAGTACTTC
TRBV5-1	NA	TRBJ1-1	NA	CASRETTANTEAFF	TGCGCCAGCAGGGAAACGACTGCCAACACTGAAGCTTTCTTT
TRBV7-9	once	TRBJ2-6	NA	CASSDPTASGANVLTF	TGTGCTAGCAGCGACCCGACAGCCTCTGGGGCCAACGTCCTGACTTTC
TRBV10-3	NA	TRBJ2-7	TRBD2	CAISDMGLADRSYEQYF	TGTGCCATCAGTGACATGGGACTAGCGGACCGCTCCTACGAGCAGTACTTC
TRBV18	NA	TRBJ2-1	TRBD1	CASSLDRQGGAQKEGEQFF	TGTGCCAGCTCACTAGACCGACAGGGTGGGGCCCAAAAGGAAGGTGAGCAGTTCTTC
TRBV30	NA	TRBJ2-2	NA	CAWNQGFGELFF	TGTGCCTGGAACCAGGGGTTCGGGGAGCTGTTTTTT
TRBV13	NA	TRBJ2-2	NA	CASSPTVNTGELFF	TGTGCCAGCAGCCCGACAGTGAACACCGGGGAGCTGTTTTTT
TRBV4-3	NA	TRBJ2-7	TRBD2	CASSQDPTSGRGEQYF	TGCGCCAGCAGCCAAGATCCGACTAGCGGGAGGGGCGAGCAGTACTTC
TRBV27	few	TRBJ2-7	TRBD1	CASSSQGLGQYF	TGTGCCAGCAGTTCACAGGGGTTGGGGCAGTACTTC
TRBV5-1	NA	TRBJ2-1	TRBD2	CASRGDYYNEQFF	TGCGCCAGCAGAGGGGACTATTACAATGAGCAGTTCTTC
TRBV5-1	NA	TRBJ2-2	NA	CASSTNRDTGELFF	TGCGCCAGCAGCACAAACAGGGATACCGGGGAGCTGTTTTTT
TRBV7-6	NA	TRBJ2-1	NA	CASSSGREGYNEQFF	TGTGCCAGCAGCTCAGGCCGGGAAGGTTACAATGAGCAGTTCTTC
TRBV7-8	few	TRBJ2-5	TRBD2	CASSLGLRGGKEETQYF	TGTGCCAGCAGCTTAGGCTTGCGGGGGGGCAAAGAAGAGACCCAGTACTTC
TRBV18	NA	TRBJ2-7	TRBD1	CASSPPDRGGEQYF	TGTGCCAGCTCACCACCGGACAGGGGGGGAGAGCAGTACTTC
TRBV7-9	NA	TRBJ1-1	NA	CASSSPSIRPGSNTEAFF	TGTGCCAGCAGCTCCCCCTCGATTCGGCCAGGTTCGAACACTGAAGCTTTCTTT
TRBV5-1	NA	TRBJ2-7	TRBD1	CASSQGWTGRSYEQYF	TGCGCCAGCAGCCAAGGATGGACAGGGCGGTCCTACGAGCAGTACTTC
TRBV7-9	NA	TRBJ1-1	NA	CASSLASGSHTEAFF	TGTGCCAGCAGCTTAGCGAGCGGAAGCCACACTGAAGCTTTCTTT
TRBV7-8	NA	TRBJ2-3	NA	CASSPGYSTDTQYF	TGTGCCAGCAGTCCGGGGTACAGCACAGATACGCAGTATTTT
TRBV11-3	NA	TRBJ1-2	TRBD1	CASSTRQGPTYGYGYTF	TGTGCCAGCAGCACCAGACAGGGGCCGACATATGGCTATGGCTACACCTTC
TRBV5-4	NA	TRBJ1-6	TRBD1	CASSLGTGGSPLHF	TGTGCCAGCAGTCTCGGGACAGGGGGTTCACCCCTCCACTTT
TRBV19	NA	TRBJ1-5	NA	CASTAGYQPQHF	TGTGCCAGTACGGCAGGGTATCAGCCCCAGCATTTT
TRBV30	NA	TRBJ2-7	NA	CAWEETRGGRGEQYF	TGTGCCTGGGAAGAGACCAGAGGTGGTCGGGGCGAGCAGTACTTC
TRBV4-3	few	TRBJ1-6	TRBD1	CASSQDRTGVNSPLHF	TGCGCCAGCAGCCAAGATAGAACAGGGGTTAATTCACCCCTCCACTTT
TRBV27	NA	TRBJ2-7	NA	CASSLSPDSTYEQYF	TGTGCCAGCAGTTTATCCCCAGACAGTACCTACGAGCAGTACTTC
TRBV5-1	NA	TRBJ2-2	TRBD2	CASSLPSGNTGELFF	TGCGCCAGCAGCTTACCTAGCGGGAACACCGGGGAGCTGTTTTTT
TRBV4-3	NA	TRBJ2-3	NA	CASSQRQADQGFDTQYF	TGCGCCAGCAGCCAAAGACAGGCAGACCAGGGATTCGATACGCAGTATTTT
TRBV7-2	NA	TRBJ1-2	TRBD1	CASSPPGQGFYYTF	TGTGCCAGCAGTCCACCGGGACAGGGATTTTACTACACCTTC
TRBV7-2	NA	TRBJ2-5	TRBD2	CASSPGGLAGVGDQYF	TGTGCCAGCAGCCCAGGGGGACTAGCGGGAGTGGGGGACCAGTACTTC
TRBV7-9	NA	TRBJ2-3	TRBD2	CASSQGIASGGADTQYF	TGTGCCAGCAGCCAGGGAATAGCTAGCGGGGGGGCAGATACGCAGTATTTT
TRBV18	once	TRBJ1-1	NA	CASSVGMNTEAFF	TGTGCCAGCTCAGTGGGCATGAACACTGAAGCTTTCTTT
TRBV7-9	few	TRBJ2-7	NA	CASSTYRDTTYEQYF	TGTGCCAGCAGCACCTACCGGGACACTACCTACGAGCAGTACTTC
TRBV30	once	TRBJ2-3	TRBD2	CAWSSVAGKYF	TGTGCCTGGAGTTCGGTAGCGGGAAAGTATTTT
TRBV27	NA	TRBJ2-5	NA	CASKSVETQYF	TGTGCCAGCAAATCTGTGGAGACCCAGTACTTC
TRBV6-5	few	TRBJ1-1	NA	CASRLYTEAFF	TGTGCCAGCAGGCTATACACTGAAGCTTTCTTT
TRBV5-6	NA	TRBJ1-6	NA	CASGQMGRGSSPLHF	TGTGCCAGCGGACAGATGGGTAGAGGGTCTTCACCCCTCCACTTT
TRBV6-5	NA	TRBJ1-2	NA	CASSRGGAYYTF	TGTGCCAGCAGCCGGGGGGGGGCTTACTACACCTTC
TRBV9	NA	TRBJ1-1	NA	CASSARVSFTEAFF	TGTGCCAGCAGCGCCCGGGTCTCATTCACTGAAGCTTTCTTT
TRBV19	NA	TRBJ2-7	NA	CASSIDRTNPYEQYF	TGTGCCAGTAGTATAGATCGGACTAACCCCTACGAGCAGTACTTC
TRBV10-3	NA	TRBJ2-3	TRBD1	CAISDTTGVETDTQYF	TGTGCCATCAGTGACACGACAGGGGTCGAGACAGATACGCAGTATTTT
TRBV5-1	NA	TRBJ2-7	NA	CASSTWGGGAAEQYF	TGCGCCAGCAGCACCTGGGGTGGTGGAGCGGCCGAGCAGTACTTC
TRBV30	NA	TRBJ2-5	NA	CAWSAGPRGQETQYF	TGTGCCTGGAGTGCCGGTCCTCGGGGGCAAGAGACCCAGTACTTC
TRBV27	NA	TRBJ2-7	TRBD2	CASSLSSGRTYEQYF	TGTGCCAGCAGTTTATCGAGCGGGAGGACCTACGAGCAGTACTTC
TRBV27	NA	TRBJ2-5	NA	CASSQLVRETQYF	TGTGCCAGCAGTCAATTGGTGAGGGAGACCCAGTACTTC
TRBV5-1	NA	TRBJ2-1	NA	CASSSPGDNEQFF	TGCGCCAGCAGCTCGCCGGGAGACAATGAGCAGTTCTTC
TRBV7-3	NA	TRBJ2-5	TRBD1	CASSLQGAEETQYF	TGTGCCAGCAGCCTACAGGGGGCGGAGGAGACCCAGTACTTC
TRBV27	NA	TRBJ2-7	NA	CATMDRGVYEQYF	TGTGCCACCATGGACAGAGGAGTCTACGAGCAGTACTTC
TRBV28	once	TRBJ1-1	TRBD1	CASRGTQGLNTEAFF	TGTGCCAGCAGAGGCACACAGGGGTTGAACACTGAAGCTTTCTTT
TRBV6-5	NA	TRBJ1-4	NA	CASRYDSATNEKLFF	TGTGCCAGCAGATACGATTCGGCAACTAATGAAAAACTGTTTTTT